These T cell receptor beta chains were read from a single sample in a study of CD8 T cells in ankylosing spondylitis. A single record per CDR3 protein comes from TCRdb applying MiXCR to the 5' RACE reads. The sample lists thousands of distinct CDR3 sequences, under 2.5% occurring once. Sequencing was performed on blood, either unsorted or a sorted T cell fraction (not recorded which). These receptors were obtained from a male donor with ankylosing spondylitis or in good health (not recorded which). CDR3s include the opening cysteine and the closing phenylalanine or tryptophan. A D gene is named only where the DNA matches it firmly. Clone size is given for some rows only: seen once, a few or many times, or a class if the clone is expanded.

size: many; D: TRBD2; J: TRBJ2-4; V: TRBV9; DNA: TGTGCCAGCAGCGTAGAAGCAGGCGGGAGTGCTGGAAGCATTCAGTACTTC; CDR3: CASSVEAGGSAGSIQYF
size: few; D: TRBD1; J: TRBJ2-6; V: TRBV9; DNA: TGTGCCAGCAGCCCCAGGACAGGGTACTCTGGGGCCAACGTCCTGACTTTC; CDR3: CASSPRTGYSGANVLTF
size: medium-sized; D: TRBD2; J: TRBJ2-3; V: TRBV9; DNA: TGTGCCAGCAGAGAGCGGGACCCCACAGATACGCAGTATTTT; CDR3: CASRERDPTDTQYF
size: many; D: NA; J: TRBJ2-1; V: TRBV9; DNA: TGTGCCAGCAGCGTGACCCCGGCCGCCTATAGGGGCAATGAGCAGTTCTTC; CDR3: CASSVTPAAYRGNEQFF
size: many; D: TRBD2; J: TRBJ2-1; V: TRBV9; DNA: TGTGCCAGCAGCGCCCCCCATGGGACTAGTTTCTCAAATGAGCAGTTCTTC; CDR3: CASSAPHGTSFSNEQFF
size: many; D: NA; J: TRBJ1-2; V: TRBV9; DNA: TGTGCCAGCAGCCTAAGCGGGGGCCGGGAGGGCTACACCTTC; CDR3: CASSLSGGREGYTF
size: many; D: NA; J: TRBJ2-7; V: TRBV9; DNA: TGTGCCAGCAGCACGGACCTAGACGAGCAGTACTTC; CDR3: CASSTDLDEQYF
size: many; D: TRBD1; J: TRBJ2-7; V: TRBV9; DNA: TGTGCCAGCAGCGGAGAGACAGGGATACCCTACGACGAGCAGTACTTC; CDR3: CASSGETGIPYDEQYF
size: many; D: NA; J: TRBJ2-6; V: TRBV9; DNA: TGTGCCAGCAGCGTACGCCCGTTGGAGAGCTCTGGGGCCAACGTCCTGACTTTC; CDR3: CASSVRPLESSGANVLTF
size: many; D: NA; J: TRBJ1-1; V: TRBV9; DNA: TGTGCCAGCAGCCCTCCCCGGGGGGGGTACACTGAAGCTTTCTTT; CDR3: CASSPPRGGYTEAFF
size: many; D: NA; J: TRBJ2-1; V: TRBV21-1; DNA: TGTGCCAGCAGCAATACAGGGGGGGGGGGAAATGAGCAGTTCTTC; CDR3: CASSNTGGGGNEQFF
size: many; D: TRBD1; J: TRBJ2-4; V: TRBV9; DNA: TGTGCCAGCAGCGTAGGCGGACAGGGATCGCCTGGGAACATTCAGTACTTC; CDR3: CASSVGGQGSPGNIQYF
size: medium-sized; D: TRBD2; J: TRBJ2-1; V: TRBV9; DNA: TGTGCCAGCAGCAGCCGGACTAGCAGGGTCGGCAATGAGCAGTTCTTC; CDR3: CASSSRTSRVGNEQFF
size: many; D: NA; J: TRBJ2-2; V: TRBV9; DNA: TGTGCCAGCAGCGTAGGAGGGGCAGTTGTCGGGGAGCTGTTTTTT; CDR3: CASSVGGAVVGELFF
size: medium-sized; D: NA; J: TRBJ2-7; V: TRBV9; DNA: TGTGCCAGCAGCGCGGAGGATTCGGGGTCCTACGAGCAGTACTTC; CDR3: CASSAEDSGSYEQYF
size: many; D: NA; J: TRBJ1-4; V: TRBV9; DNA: TGTGCCAGCAGCGTAGAACCGGGAACTAATGAAAAACTGTTTTTT; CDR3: CASSVEPGTNEKLFF
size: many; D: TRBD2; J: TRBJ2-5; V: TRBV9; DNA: TGTGCCAGCAGCGTAGGGGGAGCGGGACTGGAGACCCAGTACTTC; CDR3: CASSVGGAGLETQYF
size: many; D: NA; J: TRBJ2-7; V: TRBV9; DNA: TGTGCCAGCAGCCTGACCCCGAGCTACGAGCAGTACTTC; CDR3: CASSLTPSYEQYF
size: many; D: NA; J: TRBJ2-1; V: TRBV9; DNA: TGTGCCAGCAGCGTTTTCTTATCGGGGGACGGGGAGAATGAGCAGTTCTTC; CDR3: CASSVFLSGDGENEQFF
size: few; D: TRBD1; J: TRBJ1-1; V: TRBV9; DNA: TGTGCCAGCAGCGCCACCGGGACAGGGATGAACACTGAAGCTTTCTTT; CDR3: CASSATGTGMNTEAFF
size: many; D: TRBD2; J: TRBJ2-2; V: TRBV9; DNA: TGTGCCAGCAGCCCTGGGAGGGTTCCCACCGGGGAGCTGTTTTTT; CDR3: CASSPGRVPTGELFF
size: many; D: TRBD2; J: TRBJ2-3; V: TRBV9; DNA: TGTGCCAGCAGCGTGGGACTAGCGGGAGTGGATACGCAGTATTTT; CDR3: CASSVGLAGVDTQYF
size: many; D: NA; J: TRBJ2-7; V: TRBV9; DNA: TGTGCCAGCAGCCTGGGACCAGAGGACGAGCAGTACTTC; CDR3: CASSLGPEDEQYF
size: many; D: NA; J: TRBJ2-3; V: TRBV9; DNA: TGTGCCAGCAGCGGCGTTGGTGCAGGCGGAGATACGCAGTATTTT; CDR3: CASSGVGAGGDTQYF
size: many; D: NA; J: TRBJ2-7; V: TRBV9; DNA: TGTGCCAGCAGCGTAGAAGGGGACACATTTATCTACGAGCAGTACTTC; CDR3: CASSVEGDTFIYEQYF
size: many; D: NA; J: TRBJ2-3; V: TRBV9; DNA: TGTGCCAGCAGCGCCCTTATGGGAGGTTCAGCAGATACGCAGTATTTT; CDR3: CASSALMGGSADTQYF
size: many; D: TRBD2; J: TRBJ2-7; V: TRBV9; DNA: TGTGCCAGCAGCGTATCCGGACTAGCGGGAACCTACGAGCAGTACTTC; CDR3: CASSVSGLAGTYEQYF
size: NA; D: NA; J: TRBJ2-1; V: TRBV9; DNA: TGTGCCAGCAGCGTAGGGGGGGCAAATGAGCAGTTCTTC; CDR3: CASSVGGANEQFF
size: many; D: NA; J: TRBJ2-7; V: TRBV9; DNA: TGTGCCAGCAGCGTAGGTTCTAGGGGGGCCTACGAGCAGTACTTC; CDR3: CASSVGSRGAYEQYF
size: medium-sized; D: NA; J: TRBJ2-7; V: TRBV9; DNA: TGTGCCAGCAGCTCCGGGACACTTGATACCTACGAGCAGTACTTC; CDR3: CASSSGTLDTYEQYF
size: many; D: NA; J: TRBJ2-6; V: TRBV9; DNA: TGTGCCAGCAGCGAGGAGCGGACGTACTCTGGGGCCAACGTCCTGACTTTC; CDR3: CASSEERTYSGANVLTF
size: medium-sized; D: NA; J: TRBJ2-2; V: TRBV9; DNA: TGTGCCAGCAGCGTAAGATGGACGGGGAACACCGGGGAGCTGTTTTTT; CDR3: CASSVRWTGNTGELFF